This TCR beta chain was captured in a study of blood T cell repertoires in COVID-19. Study at large: Sources were T cells, B-cell-depleted T cells, or PBMCs; the material itself was cDNA or gDNA.

Original analysis: Amplification of reference gene primers provided the estimated nucleated cell counts. Here immunoSEQ multiplex PCR was the method, and the copy in TCRdb shows in-frame clones only, minus some. D and trimming were read from the DNA, whereas the V and J calls and clone size are those reported in that table. The table lists a few hundred thousand clones, roughly 86% of them singletons. The TCR originated in a woman aged 55-75 years with COVID-19, enrolled during active disease. What was sequenced was peripheral blood.

The CDR3 nucleotides are TGTGCCAGCAGCCATGGGGGGGCCGCTGAAGCTTTCTTT. Translating it yields CASSHGGAAEAFF. The V call is TRBV3-1 (or the pseudogene TRBV3-2), the J call TRBJ1-1; possible D gene TRBD1, 6 bases. CDR1 is LGHDT and CDR2 is YNNKEL in the germline V gene (reference sequence). The CDR3 contains 13 residues. V was shortened by 3 bases and J by 6 bases, with 11 bases between the two germline ends.